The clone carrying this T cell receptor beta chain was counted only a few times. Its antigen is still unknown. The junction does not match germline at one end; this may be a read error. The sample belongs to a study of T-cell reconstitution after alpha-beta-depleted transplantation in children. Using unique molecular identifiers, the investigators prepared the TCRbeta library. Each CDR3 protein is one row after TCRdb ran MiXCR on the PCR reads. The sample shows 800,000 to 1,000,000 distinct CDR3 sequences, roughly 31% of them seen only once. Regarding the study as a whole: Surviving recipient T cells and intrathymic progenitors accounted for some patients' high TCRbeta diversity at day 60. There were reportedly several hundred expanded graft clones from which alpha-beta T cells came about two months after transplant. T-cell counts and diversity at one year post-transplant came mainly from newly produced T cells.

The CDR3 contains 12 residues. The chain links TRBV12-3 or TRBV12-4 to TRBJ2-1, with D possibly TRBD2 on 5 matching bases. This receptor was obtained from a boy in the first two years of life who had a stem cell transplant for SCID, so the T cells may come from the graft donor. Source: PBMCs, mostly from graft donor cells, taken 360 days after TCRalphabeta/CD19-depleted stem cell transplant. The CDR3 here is CASSLGLASRIF. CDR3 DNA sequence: TGTGCCAGCAGTTTAGGGCTAGCTAGTAGAATCTTC.